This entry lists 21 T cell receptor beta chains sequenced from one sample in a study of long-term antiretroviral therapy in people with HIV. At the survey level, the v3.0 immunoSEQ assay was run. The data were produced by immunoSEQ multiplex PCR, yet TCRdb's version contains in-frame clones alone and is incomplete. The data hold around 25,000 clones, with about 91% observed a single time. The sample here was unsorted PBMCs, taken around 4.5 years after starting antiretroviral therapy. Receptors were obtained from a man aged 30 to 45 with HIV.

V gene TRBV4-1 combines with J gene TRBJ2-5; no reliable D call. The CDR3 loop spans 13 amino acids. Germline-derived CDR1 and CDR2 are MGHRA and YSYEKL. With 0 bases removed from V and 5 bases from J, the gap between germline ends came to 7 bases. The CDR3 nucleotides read TGCGCCAGCAGCCAAGATCTTGAGGAGACCCAGTACTTC. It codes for CASSQDLEETQYF.

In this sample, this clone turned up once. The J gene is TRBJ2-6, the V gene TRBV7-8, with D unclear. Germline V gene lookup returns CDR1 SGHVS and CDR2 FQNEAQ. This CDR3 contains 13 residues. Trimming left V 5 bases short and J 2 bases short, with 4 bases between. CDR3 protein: CASSPPGANVLTF. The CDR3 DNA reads TGTGCCAGCAGCCCTCCTGGGGCCAACGTCCTGACTTTC.

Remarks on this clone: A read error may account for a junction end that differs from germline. CDR3 protein: CASSLAPGDVDEQYF. DNA of the CDR3: TGTGCTAGCAGCTTAGCGCCAGGGGACGTGGACGAGCAGTACTTC. The chain combines TRBV7-7 with TRBJ2-7; a weak D match, TRBD1 (6 bases). Germline-derived CDR1 and CDR2 are SSHAT and FNYEAQ (reference sequence). The CDR3 covers 15 residues.

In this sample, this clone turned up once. The CDR3 DNA follows: TGTGCCACTTCAGGGACCAACAATGAGCAGTTCTTC. This gives the protein CATSGTNNEQFF. The chain links TRBV10-3 to TRBJ2-1; D could derive from TRBD1 or TRBD2 (5 bases each). The CDR3 is made up of 12 amino acids. With 10 bases removed from V and 5 bases from J, the gap between germline ends came to 12 bases. Germline V lookup: CDR1 ENHRY, CDR2 SYGVKD.

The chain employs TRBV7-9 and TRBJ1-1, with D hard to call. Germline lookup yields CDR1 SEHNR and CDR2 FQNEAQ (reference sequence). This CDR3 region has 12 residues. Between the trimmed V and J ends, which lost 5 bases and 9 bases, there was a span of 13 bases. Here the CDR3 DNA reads TGTGCCAGCAGCCAAAGGGCAGAGAAAGCTTTCTTT. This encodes CASSQRAEKAFF.

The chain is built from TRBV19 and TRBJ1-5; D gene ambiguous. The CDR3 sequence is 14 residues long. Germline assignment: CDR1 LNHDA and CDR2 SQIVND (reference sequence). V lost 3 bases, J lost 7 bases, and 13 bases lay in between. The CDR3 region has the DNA TGTGCCAGTAGTATCGGACCTGCGGGGCAGCCCCAGCATTTT. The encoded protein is CASSIGPAGQPQHF.

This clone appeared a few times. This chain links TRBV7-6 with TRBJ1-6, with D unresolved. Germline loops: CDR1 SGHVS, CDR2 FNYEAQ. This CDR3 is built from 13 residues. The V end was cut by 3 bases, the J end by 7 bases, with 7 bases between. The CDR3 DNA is TGTGCCAGCAGCTTGGCCCGAAATTCACCCCTCCACTTT. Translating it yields CASSLARNSPLHF.

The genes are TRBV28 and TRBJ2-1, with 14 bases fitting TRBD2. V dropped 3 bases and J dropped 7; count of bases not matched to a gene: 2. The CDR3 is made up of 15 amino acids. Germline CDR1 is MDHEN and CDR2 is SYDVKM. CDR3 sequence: CASSLTSGGANEQFF. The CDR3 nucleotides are TGTGCCAGCAGTTTGACTAGCGGGGGGGCTAATGAGCAGTTCTTC.

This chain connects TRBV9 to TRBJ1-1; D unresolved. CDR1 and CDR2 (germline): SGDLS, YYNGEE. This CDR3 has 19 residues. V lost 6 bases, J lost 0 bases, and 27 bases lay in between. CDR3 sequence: CASTTPLTVSSFMNTEAFF. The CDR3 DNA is TGTGCCAGCACCACCCCGCTTACGGTGTCTTCGTTCATGAACACTGAAGCTTTCTTT.

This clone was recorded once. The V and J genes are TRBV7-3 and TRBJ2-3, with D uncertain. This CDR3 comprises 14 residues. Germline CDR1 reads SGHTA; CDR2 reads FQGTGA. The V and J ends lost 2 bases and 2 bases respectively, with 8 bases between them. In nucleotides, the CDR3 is TGTGCCAGCAGCTTACTTGGTAACACAGATACGCAGTATTTT. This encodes CASSLLGNTDTQYF.

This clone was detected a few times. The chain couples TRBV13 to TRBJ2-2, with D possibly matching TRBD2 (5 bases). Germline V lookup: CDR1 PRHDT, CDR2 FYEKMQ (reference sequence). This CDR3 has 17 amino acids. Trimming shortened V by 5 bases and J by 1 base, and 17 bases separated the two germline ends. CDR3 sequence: CASSPLKAVENTGELFF. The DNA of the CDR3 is TGTGCCAGCAGCCCCCTGAAAGCGGTAGAGAACACCGGGGAGCTGTTTTTT. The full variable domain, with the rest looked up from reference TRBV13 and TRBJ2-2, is AAGVIQSPRHLIKEKRETATLKCYPIPRHDTVYWYQQGPGQDPQFLISFYEKMQSDKGSIPDRFSAQQFSDYHSELNMSSLELGDSALYFCASSPLKAVENTGELFFGEGSRLTVL.

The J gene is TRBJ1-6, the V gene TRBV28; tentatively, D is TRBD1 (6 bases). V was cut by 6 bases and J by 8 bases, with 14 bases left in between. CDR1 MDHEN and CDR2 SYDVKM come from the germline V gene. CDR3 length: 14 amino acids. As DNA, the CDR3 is TGTGCCAGCAGCCTGACAGGAACCTATTCACCCCTCCACTTT. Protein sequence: CASSLTGTYSPLHF.

The CDR3 nucleotides are TGTGCCAGCAGCCCGGGACTAGCGGGGGGCGCCACCGGGGAGCTGTTTTTT. Protein sequence: CASSPGLAGGATGELFF. The J gene is TRBJ2-2, the V gene TRBV9; 15 bases are a match to TRBD2. This CDR3 contains 17 residues. Germline CDR1 and CDR2: SGDLS and YYNGEE. Losses at the gene ends were 4 bases for V and 4 bases for J; bases not matched to a gene: 5.

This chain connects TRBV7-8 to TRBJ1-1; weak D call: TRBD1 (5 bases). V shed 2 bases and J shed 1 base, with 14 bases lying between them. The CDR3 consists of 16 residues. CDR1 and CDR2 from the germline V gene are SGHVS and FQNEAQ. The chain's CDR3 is CASSLTLWGTNTEAFF. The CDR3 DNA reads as TGTGCCAGCAGCTTAACCCTATGGGGCACGAACACTGAAGCTTTCTTT.

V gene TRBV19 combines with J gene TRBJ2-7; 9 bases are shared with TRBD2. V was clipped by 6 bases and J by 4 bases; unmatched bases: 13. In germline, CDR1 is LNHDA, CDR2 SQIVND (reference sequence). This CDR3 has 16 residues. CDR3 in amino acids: CASSNTGLALIYEQYF. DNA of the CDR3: TGTGCCAGTAGCAACACTGGACTAGCGCTGATTTACGAGCAGTACTTC.

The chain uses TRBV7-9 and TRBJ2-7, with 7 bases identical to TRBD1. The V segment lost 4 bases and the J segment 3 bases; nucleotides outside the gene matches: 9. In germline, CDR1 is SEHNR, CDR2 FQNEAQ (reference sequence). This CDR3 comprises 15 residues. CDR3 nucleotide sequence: TGTGCCAGCAGCTCCCAGACAGGGAACAACTACGAGCAGTACTTC. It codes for CASSSQTGNNYEQYF. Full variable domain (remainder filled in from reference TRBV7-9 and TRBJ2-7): DTGVSQNPRHKITKRGQNVTFRCDPISEHNRLYWYRQTLGQGPEFLTYFQNEAQLEKSRLLSDRFSAERPKGSFSTLEIQRTEQGDSAMYLCASSSQTGNNYEQYFGPGTRLTVT.

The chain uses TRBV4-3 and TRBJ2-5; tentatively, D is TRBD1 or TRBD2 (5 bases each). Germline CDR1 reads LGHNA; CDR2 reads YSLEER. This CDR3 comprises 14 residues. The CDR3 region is CEVGDRPTGKTQYF. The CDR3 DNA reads TGCGAGGTGGGGGACCGACCCACCGGGAAGACCCAGTACTTC.

The DNA of the CDR3 is TGCGCCAGCAGATCGGCCCAAGGGGGCACTGAAGCTTTCTTT. Its protein is CASRSAQGGTEAFF. V is TRBV5-1 and J is TRBJ1-1, with a possible D match to TRBD1 (6 bases). Per the germline V gene, CDR1 is SGHRS and CDR2 is YFSETQ. Trimming took off 5 bases at V and 4 bases at J, with 15 bases between the two ends. The CDR3 sequence is 14 residues long.

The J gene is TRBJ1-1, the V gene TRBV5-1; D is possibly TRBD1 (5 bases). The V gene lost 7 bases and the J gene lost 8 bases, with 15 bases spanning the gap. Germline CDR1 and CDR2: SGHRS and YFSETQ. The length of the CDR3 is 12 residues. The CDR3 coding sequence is TGCGCCAGCTCCTACTCCGGGACGGAAGCTTTCTTT. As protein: CASSYSGTEAFF.

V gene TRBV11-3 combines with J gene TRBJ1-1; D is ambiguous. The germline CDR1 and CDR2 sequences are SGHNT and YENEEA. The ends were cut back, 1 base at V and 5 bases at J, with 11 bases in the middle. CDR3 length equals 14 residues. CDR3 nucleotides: TGTGCCAGCAGCTTAGGAAGGGAGAGAACTGAAGCTTTCTTT. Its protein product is CASSLGRERTEAFF.

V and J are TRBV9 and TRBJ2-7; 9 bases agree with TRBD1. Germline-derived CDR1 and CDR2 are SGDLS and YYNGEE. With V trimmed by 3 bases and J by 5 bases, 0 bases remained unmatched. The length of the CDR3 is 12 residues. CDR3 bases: TGTGCCAGCAGCGGACAGGGGGACGAGCAGTACTTC. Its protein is CASSGQGDEQYF.